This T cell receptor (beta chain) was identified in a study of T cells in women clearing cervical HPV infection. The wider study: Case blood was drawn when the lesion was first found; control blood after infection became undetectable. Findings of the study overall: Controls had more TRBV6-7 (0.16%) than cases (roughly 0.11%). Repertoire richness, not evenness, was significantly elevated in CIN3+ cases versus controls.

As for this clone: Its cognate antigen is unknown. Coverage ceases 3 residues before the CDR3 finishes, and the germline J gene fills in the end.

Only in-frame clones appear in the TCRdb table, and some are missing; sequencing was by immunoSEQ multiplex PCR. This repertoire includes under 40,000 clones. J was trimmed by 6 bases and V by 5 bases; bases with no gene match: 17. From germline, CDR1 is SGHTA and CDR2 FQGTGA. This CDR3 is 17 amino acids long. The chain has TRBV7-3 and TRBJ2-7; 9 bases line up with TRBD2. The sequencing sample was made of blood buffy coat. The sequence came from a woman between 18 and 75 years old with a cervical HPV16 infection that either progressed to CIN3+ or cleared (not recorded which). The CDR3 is CASSALSGPGLAGEQYF. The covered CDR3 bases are TGTGCCAGCAGCGCCCTGAGTGGCCCGGGACTAGCTGGCGAG.